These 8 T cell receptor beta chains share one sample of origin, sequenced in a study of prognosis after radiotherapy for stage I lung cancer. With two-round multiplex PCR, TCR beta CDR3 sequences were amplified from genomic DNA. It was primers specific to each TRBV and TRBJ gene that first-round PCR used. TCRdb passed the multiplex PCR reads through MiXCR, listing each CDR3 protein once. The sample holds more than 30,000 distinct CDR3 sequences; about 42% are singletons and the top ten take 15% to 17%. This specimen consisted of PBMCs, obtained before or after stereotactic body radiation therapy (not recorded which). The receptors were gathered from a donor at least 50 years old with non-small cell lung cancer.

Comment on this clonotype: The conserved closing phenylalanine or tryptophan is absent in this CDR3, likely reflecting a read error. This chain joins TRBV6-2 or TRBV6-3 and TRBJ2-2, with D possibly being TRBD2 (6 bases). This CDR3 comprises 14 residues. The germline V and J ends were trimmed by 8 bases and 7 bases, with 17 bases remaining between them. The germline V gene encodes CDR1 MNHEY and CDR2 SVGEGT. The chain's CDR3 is CASEASGQVGELFS. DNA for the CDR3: TGTGCCAGCGAGGCCAGCGGGCAGGTCGGGGAGCTGTTTTCT.

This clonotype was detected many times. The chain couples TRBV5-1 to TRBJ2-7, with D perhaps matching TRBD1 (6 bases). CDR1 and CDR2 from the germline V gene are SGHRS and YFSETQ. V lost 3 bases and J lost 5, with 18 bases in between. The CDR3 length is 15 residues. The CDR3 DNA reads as TGCGCCAGCAGCTCGGCCGGGGACATTCGGCACGAGCAGTACTTC. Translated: CASSSAGDIRHEQYF.

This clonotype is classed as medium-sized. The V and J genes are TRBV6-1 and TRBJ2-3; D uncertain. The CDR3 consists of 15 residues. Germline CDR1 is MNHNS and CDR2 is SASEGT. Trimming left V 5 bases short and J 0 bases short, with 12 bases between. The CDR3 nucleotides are TGTGCCAGCAGTTCCCAAGACCCTAGCACAGATACGCAGTATTTT. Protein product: CASSSQDPSTDTQYF.

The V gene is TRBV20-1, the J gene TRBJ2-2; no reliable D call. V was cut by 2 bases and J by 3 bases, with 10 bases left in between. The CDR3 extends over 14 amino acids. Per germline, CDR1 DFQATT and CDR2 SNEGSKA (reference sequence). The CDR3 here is CSARWWADTGELFF. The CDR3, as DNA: TGCAGTGCTAGATGGTGGGCGGACACCGGGGAGCTGTTTTTT.

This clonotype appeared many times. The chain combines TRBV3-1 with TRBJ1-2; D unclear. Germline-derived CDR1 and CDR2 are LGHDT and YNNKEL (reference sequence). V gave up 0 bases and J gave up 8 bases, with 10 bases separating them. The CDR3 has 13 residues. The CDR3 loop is CASSQDLIGGYTF. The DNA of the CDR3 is TGTGCCAGCAGCCAAGATTTAATTGGCGGCTACACCTTC.

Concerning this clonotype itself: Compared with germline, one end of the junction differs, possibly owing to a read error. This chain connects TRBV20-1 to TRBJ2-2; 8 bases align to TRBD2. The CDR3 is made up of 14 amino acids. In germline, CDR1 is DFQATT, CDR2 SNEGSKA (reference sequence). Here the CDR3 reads CSASSAGETGELFF. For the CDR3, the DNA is TGCAGCGCTAGTTCAGCGGGGGAAACCGGGGAGCTGTTTTTT.

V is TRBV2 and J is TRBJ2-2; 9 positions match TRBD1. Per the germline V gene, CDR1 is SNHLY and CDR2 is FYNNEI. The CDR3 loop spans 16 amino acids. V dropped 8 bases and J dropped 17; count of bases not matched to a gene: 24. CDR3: CASHGDRVENTGDLFF. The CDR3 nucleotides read TGTGCCAGCCACGGGGACAGGGTTGAGAACACCGGGGATCTTTTTTTT. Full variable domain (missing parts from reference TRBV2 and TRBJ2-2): EPEVTQTPSHQVTQMGQEVILRCVPISNHLYFYWYRQILGQKVEFLVSFYNNEISEKSEIFDDQFSVERPDGSNFTLKIRSTKLEDSAMYFCASHGDRVENTGDLFFGEGSRLTVL.

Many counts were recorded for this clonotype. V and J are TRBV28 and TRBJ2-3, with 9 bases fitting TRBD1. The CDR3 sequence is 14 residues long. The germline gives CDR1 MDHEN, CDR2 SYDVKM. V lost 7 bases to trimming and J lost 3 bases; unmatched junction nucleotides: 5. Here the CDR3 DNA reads TGTGCCAGCAAGAGGACAGGGGAAACAGATACGCAGTATTTT. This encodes CASKRTGETDTQYF. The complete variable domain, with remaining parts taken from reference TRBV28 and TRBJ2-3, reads DVKVTQSSRYLVKRTGEKVFLECVQDMDHENMFWYRQDPGLGLRLIYFSYDVKMKEKGDIPEGYSVSREKKERFSLILESASTNQTSMYLCASKRTGETDTQYFGPGTRLTVL.